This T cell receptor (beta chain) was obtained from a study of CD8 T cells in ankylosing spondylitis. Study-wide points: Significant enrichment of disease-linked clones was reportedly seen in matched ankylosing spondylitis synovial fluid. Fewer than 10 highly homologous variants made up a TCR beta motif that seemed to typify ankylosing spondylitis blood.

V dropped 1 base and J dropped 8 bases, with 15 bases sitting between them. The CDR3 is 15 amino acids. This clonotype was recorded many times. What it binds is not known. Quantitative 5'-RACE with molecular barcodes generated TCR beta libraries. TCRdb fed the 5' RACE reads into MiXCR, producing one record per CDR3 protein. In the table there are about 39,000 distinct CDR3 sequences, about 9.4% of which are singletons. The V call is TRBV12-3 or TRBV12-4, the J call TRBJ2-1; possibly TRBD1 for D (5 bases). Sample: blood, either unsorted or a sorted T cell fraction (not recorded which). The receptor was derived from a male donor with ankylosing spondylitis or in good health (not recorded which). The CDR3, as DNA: TGTGCCAGCAGTTTAGTCCAGGGATGGTACGATGAGCAGTTCTTC. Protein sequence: CASSLVQGWYDEQFF.